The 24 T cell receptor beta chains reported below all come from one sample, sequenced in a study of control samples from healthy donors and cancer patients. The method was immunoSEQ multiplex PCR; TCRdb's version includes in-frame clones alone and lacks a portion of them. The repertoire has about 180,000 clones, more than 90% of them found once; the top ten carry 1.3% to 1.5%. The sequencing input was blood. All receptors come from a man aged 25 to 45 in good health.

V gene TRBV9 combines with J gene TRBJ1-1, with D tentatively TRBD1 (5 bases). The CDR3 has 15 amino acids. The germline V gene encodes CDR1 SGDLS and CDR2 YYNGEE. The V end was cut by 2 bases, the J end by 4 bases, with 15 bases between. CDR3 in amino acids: CASSVGAEWGTEAFF. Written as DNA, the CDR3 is TGTGCCAGCAGCGTCGGGGCTGAATGGGGCACTGAAGCTTTCTTT.

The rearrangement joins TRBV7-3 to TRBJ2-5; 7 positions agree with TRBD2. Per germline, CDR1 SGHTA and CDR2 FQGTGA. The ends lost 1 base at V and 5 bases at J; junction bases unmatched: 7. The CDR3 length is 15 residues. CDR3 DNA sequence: TGTGCCAGCAGCTTAAATCCGGGAGGTGTGGAGACCCAGTACTTC. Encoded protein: CASSLNPGGVETQYF. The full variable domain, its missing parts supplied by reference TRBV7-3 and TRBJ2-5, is GAGVSQTPSNKVTEKGKYVELRCDPISGHTALYWYRQSLGQGPEFLIYFQGTGAADDSGLPNDRFFAVRPEGSVSTLKIQRTERGDSAVYLCASSLNPGGVETQYFGPGTRLLVL.

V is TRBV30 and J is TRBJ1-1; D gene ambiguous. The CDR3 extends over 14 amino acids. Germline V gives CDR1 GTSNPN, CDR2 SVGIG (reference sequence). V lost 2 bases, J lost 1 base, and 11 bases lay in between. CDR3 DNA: TGTGCCTGGAGTCTAACCGACGGGAACACTGAAGCTTTCTTT. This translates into CAWSLTDGNTEAFF.

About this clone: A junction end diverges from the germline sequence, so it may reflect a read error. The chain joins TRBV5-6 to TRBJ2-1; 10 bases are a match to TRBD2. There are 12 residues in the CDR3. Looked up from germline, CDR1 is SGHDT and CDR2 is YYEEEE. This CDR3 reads CASSRTSGSGLF. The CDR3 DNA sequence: TGTGCCAGCAGCCGGACTAGCGGTAGCGGTCTCTTC.

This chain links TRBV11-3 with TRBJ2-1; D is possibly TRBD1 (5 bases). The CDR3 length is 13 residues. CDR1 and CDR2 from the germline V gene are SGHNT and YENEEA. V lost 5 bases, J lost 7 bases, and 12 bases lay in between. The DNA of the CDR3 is TGTGCCAGCAGCCGACAGACTGGAAATGAGCAGTTCTTC. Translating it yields CASSRQTGNEQFF. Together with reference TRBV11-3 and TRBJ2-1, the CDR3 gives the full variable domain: EAGVVQSPRYKIIEKKQPVAFWCNPISGHNTLYWYLQNLGQGPELLIRYENEEAVDDSQLPKDRFSAERLKGVDSTLKIQPAELGDSAVYLCASSRQTGNEQFFGPGTRLTVL.

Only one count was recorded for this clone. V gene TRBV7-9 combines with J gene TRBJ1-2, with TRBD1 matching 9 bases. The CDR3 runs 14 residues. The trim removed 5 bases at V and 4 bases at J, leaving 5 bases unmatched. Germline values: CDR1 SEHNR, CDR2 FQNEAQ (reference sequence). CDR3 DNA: TGTGCCAGCAGCACAACAGGGGGCAGCTATGGCTACACCTTC. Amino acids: CASSTTGGSYGYTF.

The CDR3, as DNA: TGCGCCAGCAGCTTGGGTCTGGGGAGTAATTCACCCCTCCACTTT. Translation: CASSLGLGSNSPLHF. This rearrangement joins TRBV5-1 to TRBJ1-6; D is ambiguous. V was pared by 0 bases and J by 6 bases, with 10 bases between. CDR3 length equals 15 residues. CDR1 is SGHRS, CDR2 YFSETQ, per germline.

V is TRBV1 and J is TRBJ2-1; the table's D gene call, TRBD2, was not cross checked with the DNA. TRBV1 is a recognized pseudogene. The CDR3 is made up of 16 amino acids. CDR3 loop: CTSSLLGTSGRGGQFF. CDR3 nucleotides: TGCACCAGCAGCCTCCTCGGGACTAGCGGGAGGGGCGGGCAGTTCTTC.

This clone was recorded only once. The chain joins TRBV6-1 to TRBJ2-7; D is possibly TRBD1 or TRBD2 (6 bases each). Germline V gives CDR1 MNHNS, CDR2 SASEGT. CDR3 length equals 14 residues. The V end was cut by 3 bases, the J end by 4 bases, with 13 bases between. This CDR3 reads CASSEVGGKYEQYF. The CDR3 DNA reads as TGTGCCAGCAGTGAGGTGGGGGGCAAATACGAGCAGTACTTC.

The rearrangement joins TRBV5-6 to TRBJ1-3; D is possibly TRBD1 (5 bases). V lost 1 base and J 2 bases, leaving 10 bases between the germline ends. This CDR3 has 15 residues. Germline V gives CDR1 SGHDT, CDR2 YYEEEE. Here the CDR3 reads CASSLRTSTGNTIYF. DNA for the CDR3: TGTGCCAGCAGCTTGCGGACATCGACTGGAAACACCATATATTTT.

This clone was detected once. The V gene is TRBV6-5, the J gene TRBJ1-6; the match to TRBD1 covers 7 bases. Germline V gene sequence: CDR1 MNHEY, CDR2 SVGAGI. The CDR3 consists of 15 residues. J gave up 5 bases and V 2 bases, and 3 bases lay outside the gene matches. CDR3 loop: CASSYEGGNNSPLHF. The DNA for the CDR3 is TGTGCCAGCAGTTACGAAGGGGGCAATAATTCACCCCTCCACTTT.

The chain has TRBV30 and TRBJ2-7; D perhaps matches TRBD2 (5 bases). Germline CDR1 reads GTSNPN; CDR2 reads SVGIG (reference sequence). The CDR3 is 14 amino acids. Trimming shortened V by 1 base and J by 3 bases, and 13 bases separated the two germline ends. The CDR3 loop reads CAWSDDGEFYEQYF. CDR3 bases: TGTGCCTGGAGTGACGACGGGGAGTTCTACGAGCAGTACTTC. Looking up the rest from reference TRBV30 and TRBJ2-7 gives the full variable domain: SQTIHQWPATLVQPVGSPLSLECTVEGTSNPNLYWYRQAAGRGLQLLFYSVGIGQISSEVPQNLSASRPQDRQFILSSKKLLLSDSGFYLCAWSDDGEFYEQYFGPGTRLTVT.

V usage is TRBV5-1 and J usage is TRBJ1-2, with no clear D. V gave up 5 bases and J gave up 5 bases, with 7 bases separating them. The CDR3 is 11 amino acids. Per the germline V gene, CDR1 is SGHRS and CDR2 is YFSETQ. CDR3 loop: CASRTEYGYTF. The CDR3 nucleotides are TGCGCCAGCAGGACTGAGTATGGCTACACCTTC.

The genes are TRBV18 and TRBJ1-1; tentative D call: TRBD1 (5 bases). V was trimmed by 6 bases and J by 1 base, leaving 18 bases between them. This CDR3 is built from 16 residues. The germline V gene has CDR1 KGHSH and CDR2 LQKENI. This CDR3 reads CASSLFVPGPNTEAFF. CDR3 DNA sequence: TGTGCCAGCTCCCTTTTTGTGCCGGGGCCGAACACTGAAGCTTTCTTT.

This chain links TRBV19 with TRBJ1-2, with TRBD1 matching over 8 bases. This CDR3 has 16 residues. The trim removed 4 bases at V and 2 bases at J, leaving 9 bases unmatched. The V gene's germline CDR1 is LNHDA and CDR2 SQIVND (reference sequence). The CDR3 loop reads CASSTNPGQDNYGYTF. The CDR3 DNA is TGTGCCAGTAGTACGAATCCGGGACAGGACAACTATGGCTACACCTTC. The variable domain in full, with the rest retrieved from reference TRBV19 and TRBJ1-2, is DGGITQSPKYLFRKEGQNVTLSCEQNLNHDAMYWYRQDPGQGLRLIYYSQIVNDFQKGDIAEGYSVSREKKESFPLTVTSAQKNPTAFYLCASSTNPGQDNYGYTFGSGTRLTVV.

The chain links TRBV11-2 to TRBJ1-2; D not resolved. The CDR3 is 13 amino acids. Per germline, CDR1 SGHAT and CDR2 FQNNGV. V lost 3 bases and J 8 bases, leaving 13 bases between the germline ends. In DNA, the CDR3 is TGTGCCAGCAGCTTCAGCACAGAACTCGGCTACACCTTC. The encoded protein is CASSFSTELGYTF.

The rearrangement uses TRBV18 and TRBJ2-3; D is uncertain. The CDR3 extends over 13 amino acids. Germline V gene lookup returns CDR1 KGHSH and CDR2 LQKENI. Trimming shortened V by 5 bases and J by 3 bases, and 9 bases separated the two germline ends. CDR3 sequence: CASSSRQTDTQYF. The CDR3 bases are TGTGCCAGCTCATCCCGGCAGACAGATACGCAGTATTTT. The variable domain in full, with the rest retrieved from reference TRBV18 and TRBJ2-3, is NAGVMQNPRHLVRRRGQEARLRCSPMKGHSHVYWYRQLPEEGLKFMVYLQKENIIDESGMPKERFSAEFPKEGPSILRIQQVVRGDSAAYFCASSSRQTDTQYFGPGTRLTVL.

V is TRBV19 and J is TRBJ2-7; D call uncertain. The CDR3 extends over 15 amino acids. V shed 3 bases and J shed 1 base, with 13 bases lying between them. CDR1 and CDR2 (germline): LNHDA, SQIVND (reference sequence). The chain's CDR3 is CASSIAGADSYEQYF. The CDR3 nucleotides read TGTGCCAGTAGTATCGCAGGAGCCGATTCCTACGAGCAGTACTTC.

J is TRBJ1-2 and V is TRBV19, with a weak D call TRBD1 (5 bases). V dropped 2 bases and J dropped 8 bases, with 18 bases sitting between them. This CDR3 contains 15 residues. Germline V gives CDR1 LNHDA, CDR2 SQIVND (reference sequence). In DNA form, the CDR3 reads TGTGCCAGTAGTATAACAGGTTCGGCCTTAAGAGGCTACACCTTC. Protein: CASSITGSALRGYTF.

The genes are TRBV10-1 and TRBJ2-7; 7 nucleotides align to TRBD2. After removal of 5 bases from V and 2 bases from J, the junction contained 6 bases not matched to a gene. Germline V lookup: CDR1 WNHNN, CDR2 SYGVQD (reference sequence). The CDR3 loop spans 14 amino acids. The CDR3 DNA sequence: TGCGCCAGCAGTTTGGCTAGCGGCCCCTACGAGCAGTACTTC. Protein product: CASSLASGPYEQYF.

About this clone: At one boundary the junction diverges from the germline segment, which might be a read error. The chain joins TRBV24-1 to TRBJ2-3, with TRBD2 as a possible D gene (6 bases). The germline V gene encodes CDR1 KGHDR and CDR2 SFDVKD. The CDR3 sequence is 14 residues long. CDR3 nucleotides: TGTGCCACCAGTGCTTTGGGCGGAGGGGATACGCAGTATTTT. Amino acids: CATSALGGGDTQYF.

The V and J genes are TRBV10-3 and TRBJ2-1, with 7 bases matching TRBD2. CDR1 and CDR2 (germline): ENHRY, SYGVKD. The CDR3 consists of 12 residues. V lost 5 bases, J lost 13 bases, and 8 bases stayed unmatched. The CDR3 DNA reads TGTGCCATCAGTATGCAGACTAGCCACCAGTTCTTC. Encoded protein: CAISMQTSHQFF.

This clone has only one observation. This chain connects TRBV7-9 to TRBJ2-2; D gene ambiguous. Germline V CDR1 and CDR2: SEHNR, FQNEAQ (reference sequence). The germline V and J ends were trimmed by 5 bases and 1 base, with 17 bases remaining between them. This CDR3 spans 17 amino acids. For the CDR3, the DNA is TGTGCCAGCAGCCCTCAGTCCGCCTCAATGAACACCGGGGAGCTGTTTTTT. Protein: CASSPQSASMNTGELFF. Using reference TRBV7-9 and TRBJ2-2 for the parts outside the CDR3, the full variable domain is DTGVSQNPRHKITKRGQNVTFRCDPISEHNRLYWYRQTLGQGPEFLTYFQNEAQLEKSRLLSDRFSAERPKGSFSTLEIQRTEQGDSAMYLCASSPQSASMNTGELFFGEGSRLTVL.

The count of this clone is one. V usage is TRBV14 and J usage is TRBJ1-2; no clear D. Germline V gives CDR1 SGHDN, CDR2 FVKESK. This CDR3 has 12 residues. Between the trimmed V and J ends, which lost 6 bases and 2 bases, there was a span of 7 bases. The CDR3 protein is CASRGANYGYTF. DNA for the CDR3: TGTGCCAGCAGAGGAGCGAACTATGGCTACACCTTC.